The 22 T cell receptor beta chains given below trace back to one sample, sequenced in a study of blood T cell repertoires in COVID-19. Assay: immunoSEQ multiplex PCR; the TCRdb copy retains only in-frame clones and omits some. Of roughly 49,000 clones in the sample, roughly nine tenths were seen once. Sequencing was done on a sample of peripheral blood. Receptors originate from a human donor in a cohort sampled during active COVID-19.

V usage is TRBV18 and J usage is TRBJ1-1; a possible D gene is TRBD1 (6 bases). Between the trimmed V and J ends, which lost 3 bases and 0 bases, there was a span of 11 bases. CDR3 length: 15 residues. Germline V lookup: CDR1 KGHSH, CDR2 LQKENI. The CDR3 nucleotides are TGTGCCAGCTCACCCGGGGGGCCATTGAACACTGAAGCTTTCTTT. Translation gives CASSPGGPLNTEAFF.

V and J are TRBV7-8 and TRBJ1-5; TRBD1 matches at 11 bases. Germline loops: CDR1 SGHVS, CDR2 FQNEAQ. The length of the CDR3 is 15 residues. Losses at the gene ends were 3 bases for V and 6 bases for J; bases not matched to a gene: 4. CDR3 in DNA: TGTGCCAGCAGCTTCGGGACAGGGGGAGGTCAGCCCCAGCATTTT. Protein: CASSFGTGGGQPQHF.

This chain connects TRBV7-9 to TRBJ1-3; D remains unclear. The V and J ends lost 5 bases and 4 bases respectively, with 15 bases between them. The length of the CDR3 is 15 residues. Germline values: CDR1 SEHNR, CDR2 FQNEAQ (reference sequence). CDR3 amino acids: CASSHEAVSGNTIYF. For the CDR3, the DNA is TGTGCCAGCAGCCACGAGGCGGTTTCAGGAAACACCATATATTTT.

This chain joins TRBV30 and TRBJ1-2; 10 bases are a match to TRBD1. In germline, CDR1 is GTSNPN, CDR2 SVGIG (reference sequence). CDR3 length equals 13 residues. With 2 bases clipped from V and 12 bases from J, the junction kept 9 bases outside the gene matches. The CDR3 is CAWSRTGTGEDTF. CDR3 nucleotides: TGTGCCTGGAGTCGAACCGGGACAGGGGAGGACACCTTC.

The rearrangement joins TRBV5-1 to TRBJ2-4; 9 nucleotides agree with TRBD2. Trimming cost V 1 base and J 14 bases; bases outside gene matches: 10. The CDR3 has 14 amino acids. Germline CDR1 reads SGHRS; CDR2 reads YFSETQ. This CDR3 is CASSLSAGGPLKYF. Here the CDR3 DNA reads TGCGCCAGCAGCTTGTCGGCGGGGGGGCCTCTTAAGTACTTC. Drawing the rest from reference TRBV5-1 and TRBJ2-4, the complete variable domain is KAGVTQTPRYLIKTRGQQVTLSCSPISGHRSVSWYQQTPGQGLQFLFEYFSETQRNKGNFPGRFSGRQFSNSRSEMNVSTLELGDSALYLCASSLSAGGPLKYFGAGTRLSVL.

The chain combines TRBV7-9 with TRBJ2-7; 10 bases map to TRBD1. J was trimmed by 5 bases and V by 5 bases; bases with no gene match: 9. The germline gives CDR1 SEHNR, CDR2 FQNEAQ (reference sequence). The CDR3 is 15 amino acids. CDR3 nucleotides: TGTGCCAGCAGCCCAGTGGGGGACAGGGGCCACGAGCAGTACGTC. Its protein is CASSPVGDRGHEQYV.

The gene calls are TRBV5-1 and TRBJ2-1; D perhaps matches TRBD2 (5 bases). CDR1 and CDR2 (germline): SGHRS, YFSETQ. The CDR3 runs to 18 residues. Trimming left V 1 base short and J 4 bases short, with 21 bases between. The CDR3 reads CASSLRSAGGLRYNEQFF. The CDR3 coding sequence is TGCGCCAGCAGCTTGAGGAGCGCGGGTGGTTTAAGGTACAATGAGCAGTTCTTC.

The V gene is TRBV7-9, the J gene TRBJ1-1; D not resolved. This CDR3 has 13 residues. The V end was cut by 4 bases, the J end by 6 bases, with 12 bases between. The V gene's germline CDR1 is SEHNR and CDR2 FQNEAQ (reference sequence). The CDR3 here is CASSSILTPEAFF. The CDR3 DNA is TGTGCCAGCAGCTCAATTCTTACTCCTGAAGCTTTCTTT. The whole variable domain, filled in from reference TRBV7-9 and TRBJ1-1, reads DTGVSQNPRHKITKRGQNVTFRCDPISEHNRLYWYRQTLGQGPEFLTYFQNEAQLEKSRLLSDRFSAERPKGSFSTLEIQRTEQGDSAMYLCASSSILTPEAFFGQGTRLTVV.

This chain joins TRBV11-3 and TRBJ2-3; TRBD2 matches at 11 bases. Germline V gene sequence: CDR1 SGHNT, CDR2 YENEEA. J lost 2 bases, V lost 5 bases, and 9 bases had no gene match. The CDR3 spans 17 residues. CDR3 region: CASSGSGLADFTDTQYF. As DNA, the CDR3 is TGTGCCAGCAGCGGATCGGGACTAGCGGACTTCACAGATACGCAGTATTTT. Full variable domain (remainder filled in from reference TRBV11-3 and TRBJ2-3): EAGVVQSPRYKIIEKKQPVAFWCNPISGHNTLYWYLQNLGQGPELLIRYENEEAVDDSQLPKDRFSAERLKGVDSTLKIQPAELGDSAVYLCASSGSGLADFTDTQYFGPGTRLTVL.

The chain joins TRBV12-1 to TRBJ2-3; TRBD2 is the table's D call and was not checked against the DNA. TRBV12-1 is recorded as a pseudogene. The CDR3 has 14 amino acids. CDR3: CASSFVRRGDTQYF. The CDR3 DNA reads TGTGCCAGCAGCTTTGTCAGGAGAGGGGATACGCAGTATTTT.

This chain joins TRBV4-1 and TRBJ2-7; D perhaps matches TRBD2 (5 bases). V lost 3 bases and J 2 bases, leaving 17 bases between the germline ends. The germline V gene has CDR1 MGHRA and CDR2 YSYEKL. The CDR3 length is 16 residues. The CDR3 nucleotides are TGCGCCAGCAGCCACTTTAGGAGGAGCCGACCCTACGAGCAGTACTTC. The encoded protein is CASSHFRRSRPYEQYF.

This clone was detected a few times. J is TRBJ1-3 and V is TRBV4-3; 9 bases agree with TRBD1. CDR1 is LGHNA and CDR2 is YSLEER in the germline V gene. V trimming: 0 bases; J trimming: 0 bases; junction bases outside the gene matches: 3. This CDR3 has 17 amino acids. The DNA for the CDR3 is TGCGCCAGCAGCCAAGAAGGGACAGGGTTCTCTGGAAACACCATATATTTT. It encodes CASSQEGTGFSGNTIYF.

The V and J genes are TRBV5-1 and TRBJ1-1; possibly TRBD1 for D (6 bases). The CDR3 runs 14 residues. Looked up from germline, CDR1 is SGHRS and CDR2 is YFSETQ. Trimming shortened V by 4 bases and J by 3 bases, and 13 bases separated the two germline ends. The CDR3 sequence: CASSTDRGYTEAFF. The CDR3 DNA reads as TGCGCCAGCAGCACGGACAGAGGATACACTGAAGCTTTCTTT. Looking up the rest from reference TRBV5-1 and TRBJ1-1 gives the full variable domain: KAGVTQTPRYLIKTRGQQVTLSCSPISGHRSVSWYQQTPGQGLQFLFEYFSETQRNKGNFPGRFSGRQFSNSRSEMNVSTLELGDSALYLCASSTDRGYTEAFFGQGTRLTVV.

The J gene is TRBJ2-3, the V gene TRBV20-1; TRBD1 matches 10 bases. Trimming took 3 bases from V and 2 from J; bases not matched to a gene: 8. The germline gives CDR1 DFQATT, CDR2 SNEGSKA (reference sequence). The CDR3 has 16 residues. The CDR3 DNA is TGCAGTGCTAGTCCCTCCGGGACAGGGGTCACAGATACGCAGTATTTT. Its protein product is CSASPSGTGVTDTQYF.

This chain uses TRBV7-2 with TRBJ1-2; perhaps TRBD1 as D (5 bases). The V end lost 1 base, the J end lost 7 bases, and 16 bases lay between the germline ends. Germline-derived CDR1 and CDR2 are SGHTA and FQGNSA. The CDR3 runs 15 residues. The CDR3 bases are TGTGCCAGCAGCTTAGAGAGCGGGCAGGGTAGTGGCTACACCTTC. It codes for CASSLESGQGSGYTF.

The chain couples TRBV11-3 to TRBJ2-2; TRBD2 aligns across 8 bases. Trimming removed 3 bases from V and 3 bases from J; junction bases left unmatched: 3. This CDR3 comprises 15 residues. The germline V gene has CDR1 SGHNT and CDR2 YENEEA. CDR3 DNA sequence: TGTGCCAGCAGCTTGGCTAGCGGGTACACCGGGGAGCTGTTTTTT. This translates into CASSLASGYTGELFF. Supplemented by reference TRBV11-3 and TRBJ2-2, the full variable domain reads EAGVVQSPRYKIIEKKQPVAFWCNPISGHNTLYWYLQNLGQGPELLIRYENEEAVDDSQLPKDRFSAERLKGVDSTLKIQPAELGDSAVYLCASSLASGYTGELFFGEGSRLTVL.

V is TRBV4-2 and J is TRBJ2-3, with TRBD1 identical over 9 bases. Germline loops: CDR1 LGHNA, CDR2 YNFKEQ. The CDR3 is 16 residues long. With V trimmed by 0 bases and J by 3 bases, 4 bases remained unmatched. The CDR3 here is CASSQEVDRGTDTQYF. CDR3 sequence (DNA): TGTGCCAGCAGCCAAGAAGTGGACAGGGGTACAGATACGCAGTATTTT.

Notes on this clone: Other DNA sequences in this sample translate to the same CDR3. CDR3 DNA: TGTGCCTGGAGAGGGGGTTTGAACACTGAAGCTTTCTTT. Translation gives CAWRGGLNTEAFF. The J gene is TRBJ1-1, the V gene TRBV30, with D tentatively TRBD1 (6 bases). This CDR3 contains 13 residues. Germline CDR1 and CDR2: GTSNPN and SVGIG (reference sequence). The V end was cut by 3 bases, the J end by 0 bases, with 8 bases between.

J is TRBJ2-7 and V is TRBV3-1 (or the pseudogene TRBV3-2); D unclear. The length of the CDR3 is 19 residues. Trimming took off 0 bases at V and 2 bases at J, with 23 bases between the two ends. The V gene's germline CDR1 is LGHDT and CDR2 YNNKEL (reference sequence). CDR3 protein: CASSQDPTETLEDTYEQYV. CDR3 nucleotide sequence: TGTGCCAGCAGCCAAGATCCAACCGAGACGCTCGAAGACACCTACGAGCAGTACGTC.

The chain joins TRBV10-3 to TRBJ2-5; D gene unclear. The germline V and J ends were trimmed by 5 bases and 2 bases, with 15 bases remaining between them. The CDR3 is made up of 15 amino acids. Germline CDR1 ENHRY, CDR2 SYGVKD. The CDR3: CAISFTSRPQETQYF. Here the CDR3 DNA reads TGTGCCATCAGTTTTACCTCTAGGCCACAAGAGACCCAGTACTTC.

CDR3 nucleotide sequence: TGTGCCATCAACTCCCGGGACAGGGGCTACGAGCAGTACTTC. Translating gives CAINSRDRGYEQYF. The chain couples TRBV10-3 to TRBJ2-7; the match to TRBD1 covers 10 bases. Germline V gene data show CDR1 as ENHRY and CDR2 as SYGVKD. The CDR3 length is 14 residues. After removal of 7 bases from V and 3 bases from J, the junction contained 6 bases not matched to a gene.

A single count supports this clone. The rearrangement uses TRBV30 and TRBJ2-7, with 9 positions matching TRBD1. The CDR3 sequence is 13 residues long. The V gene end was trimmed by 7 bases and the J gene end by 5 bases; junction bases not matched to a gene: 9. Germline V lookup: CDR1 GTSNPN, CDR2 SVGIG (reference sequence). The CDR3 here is CASGGQGYDEQYF. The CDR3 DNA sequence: TGTGCCTCTGGGGGACAGGGATACGACGAGCAGTACTTC.